The 24 T cell receptor beta chains below come from one sample, sequenced in a study of identical twins. TCRdb re-analysed the 5' RACE reads in MiXCR, keeping a single row per CDR3 protein. The sample has approximately 1.8 million distinct CDR3 sequences; around 33% are singletons. Sequencing used cord blood. The receptors stem from a newborn girl in good health.

The chain couples TRBV20-1 to TRBJ2-1, with 9 bases matching TRBD2. This CDR3 contains 15 residues. V gave up 2 bases and J gave up 2 bases; unmatched junction bases: 4. Germline values: CDR1 DFQATT, CDR2 SNEGSKA (reference sequence). CDR3 protein: CSARSLAGTYNEQFF. As DNA, the CDR3 is TGCAGTGCTAGATCCCTAGCGGGGACCTACAATGAGCAGTTCTTC.

The chain recombines TRBV20-1 with TRBJ2-7; 7 nucleotides align to TRBD1. This CDR3 has 15 residues. Looked up from germline, CDR1 is DFQATT and CDR2 is SNEGSKA (reference sequence). Trimming took 0 bases from V and 1 from J; bases not matched to a gene: 6. The CDR3: CSARDLGQESYEQYF. For the CDR3, the DNA is TGCAGTGCTAGAGATTTAGGACAGGAGTCCTACGAGCAGTACTTC.

This chain joins TRBV5-1 and TRBJ1-4; D gene uncertain. V gave up 0 bases and J gave up 4 bases, with 10 bases separating them. CDR3 length: 15 amino acids. In germline, CDR1 is SGHRS, CDR2 YFSETQ. CDR3 protein: CASSLAFRDNEKLFF. CDR3 DNA sequence: TGCGCCAGCAGCTTGGCGTTCAGAGATAATGAAAAACTGTTTTTT.

The V gene is TRBV20-1, the J gene TRBJ1-6; no reliable D call. Looked up from germline, CDR1 is DFQATT and CDR2 is SNEGSKA (reference sequence). The CDR3 sequence is 14 residues long. Trimming pared 4 bases from V and 3 bases from J, leaving 10 bases between. The CDR3 DNA follows: TGCAGTGCTACCGGGCGGTACTATAATTCACCCCTCCACTTT. This codes for CSATGRYYNSPLHF.

The chain links TRBV27 to TRBJ1-1; D gene uncertain. Germline V CDR1 and CDR2: MNHEY, SMNVEV (reference sequence). The V end was cut by 2 bases, the J end by 0 bases, with 10 bases between. This CDR3 spans 15 amino acids. The CDR3 sequence: CASSLHSIMNTEAFF. The CDR3 coding sequence is TGTGCCAGCAGTTTACACAGTATCATGAACACTGAAGCTTTCTTT.

This clonotype was counted only a few times. The chain uses TRBV20-1 and TRBJ2-5, with D uncertain. The V gene lost 3 bases and the J gene lost 1 base, with 9 bases spanning the gap. CDR1 is DFQATT, CDR2 SNEGSKA, per germline (reference sequence). The CDR3 has 13 residues. The chain's CDR3 is CSASFGVQETQYF. The CDR3 nucleotides are TGCAGTGCTAGTTTCGGAGTCCAAGAGACCCAGTACTTC.

This chain links TRBV7-8 with TRBJ2-3; 8 bases line up with TRBD2. Germline loops: CDR1 SGHVS, CDR2 FQNEAQ. The CDR3 length is 17 residues. Trimming cost V 5 bases and J 5 bases; bases outside gene matches: 15. The CDR3 sequence: CASSLRTSRKGLDTQYF. Written as DNA, the CDR3 is TGTGCCAGCAGCCTTCGGACTAGCCGGAAGGGGTTAGATACGCAGTATTTT.

This clonotype was counted ten times or more. The rearrangement uses TRBV24-1 and TRBJ2-3; 8 nucleotides match TRBD1. With V trimmed by 6 bases and J by 3 bases, 4 bases remained unmatched. The germline CDR1 and CDR2 sequences are KGHDR and SFDVKD. The CDR3 runs to 14 residues. CDR3: CATSRTGMTDTQYF. The CDR3 coding sequence is TGTGCCACCAGTCGGACAGGGATGACAGATACGCAGTATTTT.

This clonotype was detected only a few times. This chain joins TRBV7-9 and TRBJ2-1; either TRBD1 or TRBD2 may fit D (5 bases each). V was clipped by 8 bases and J by 0 bases, with 14 bases between them. CDR1 and CDR2 from the germline V gene are SEHNR and FQNEAQ (reference sequence). CDR3 length: 15 residues. Here the CDR3 reads CASRWDQSSYNEQFF. Here the CDR3 DNA reads TGTGCCAGCCGCTGGGACCAAAGCTCCTACAATGAGCAGTTCTTC.

There are a few counts of this clonotype. The chain carries TRBV11-2 and TRBJ2-3; no firm D call. This CDR3 has 13 residues. Germline V gene sequence: CDR1 SGHAT, CDR2 FQNNGV. Trimming pared 5 bases from V and 4 bases from J, leaving 10 bases between. The CDR3 sequence is CASSRIPSDTQYF. CDR3 nucleotides: TGTGCCAGCAGCAGAATACCCTCAGATACGCAGTATTTT.

The count of this clonotype is one. The CDR3 DNA reads TGTGCCAGCAGTGAAGGGCTAGCGGGGAAAACCTACGAGCAGTACTTC. As protein: CASSEGLAGKTYEQYF. This chain connects TRBV2 to TRBJ2-7; 9 positions agree with TRBD2. After removal of 1 base from V and 2 bases from J, the junction contained 6 bases not matched to a gene. The CDR3 contains 16 residues. The V gene's germline CDR1 is SNHLY and CDR2 FYNNEI.

The rearrangement uses TRBV7-8 and TRBJ1-6, with D maybe TRBD1 (6 bases). V lost 1 base and J lost 1, with 14 bases in between. The CDR3 covers 18 residues. Per germline, CDR1 SGHVS and CDR2 FQNEAQ. The CDR3, as DNA: TGTGCCAGCAGCTTAGGATTAGGGGGGGTTTCCTATAATTCACCCCTCCACTTT. Translating gives CASSLGLGGVSYNSPLHF.

The chain links TRBV9 to TRBJ2-7; D unclear. The V and J ends lost 3 bases and 3 bases respectively, with 10 bases between them. The CDR3 consists of 13 residues. Per the germline V gene, CDR1 is SGDLS and CDR2 is YYNGEE. CDR3 protein: CASSGAPNYEQYF. Written as DNA, the CDR3 is TGTGCCAGCAGCGGGGCGCCTAACTACGAGCAGTACTTC.

This rearrangement joins TRBV10-3 to TRBJ1-2; 11 bases align to TRBD1. CDR3 length equals 17 residues. V was clipped by 3 bases and J by 2 bases; unmatched bases: 8. Germline lookup yields CDR1 ENHRY and CDR2 SYGVKD. The CDR3 here is CAISEPPGQGDNYGYTF. The DNA of the CDR3 is TGTGCCATCAGTGAACCCCCGGGACAGGGGGACAACTATGGCTACACCTTC.

The rearrangement links TRBV6-6 to TRBJ1-5; TRBD1 aligns across 8 bases. V dropped 1 base and J dropped 1; count of bases not matched to a gene: 6. Germline V lookup: CDR1 MNHNY, CDR2 SVGAGI (reference sequence). This CDR3 has 17 amino acids. The CDR3 sequence is CASSYFGQGGSNQPQHF. The CDR3 coding sequence is TGTGCCAGCAGTTACTTTGGACAGGGAGGGAGCAATCAGCCCCAGCATTTT.

The table lists this clonotype with a few counts. The chain has TRBV16 and TRBJ2-7; 10 bases agree with TRBD1. The DNA end is a closer match to TRBJ2-5, so the J assignment may be wrong. This CDR3 spans 17 amino acids. CDR1 is KGHSY, CDR2 FQNENV, per germline. The CDR3 loop is CASSHGTGVIGSETQYF. The CDR3 DNA is TGTGCCAGCAGCCACGGGACAGGGGTCATTGGTTCGGAGACCCAGTACTTC.

This clonotype was seen only a few times. This chain connects TRBV6-1 to TRBJ1-1; D is uncertain. Germline-derived CDR1 and CDR2 are MNHNS and SASEGT. V was pared by 7 bases and J by 0 bases, with 12 bases between. This CDR3 comprises 14 residues. The chain's CDR3 is CASMRAVMNTEAFF. In DNA, the CDR3 is TGTGCCAGCATGCGGGCGGTAATGAACACTGAAGCTTTCTTT.

V is TRBV4-2 and J is TRBJ2-7; 10 nucleotides line up with TRBD2. V lost 0 bases to trimming and J lost 1 base; unmatched junction nucleotides: 9. Germline-derived CDR1 and CDR2 are LGHNA and YNFKEQ. The CDR3 has 18 amino acids. DNA of the CDR3: TGTGCCAGCAGCCAAGATGCTCTAGCGGGAGAGTTGTCCTACGAGCAGTACTTC. This sequence encodes CASSQDALAGELSYEQYF.

This clonotype was recorded a few times. The chain links TRBV5-1 to TRBJ2-1; D unclear. This CDR3 is 16 amino acids long. Germline CDR1 SGHRS, CDR2 YFSETQ. V lost 1 base, J lost 7 bases, and 18 bases lay in between. The chain's CDR3 is CASSLLVVGFSNEQFF. CDR3 in DNA: TGCGCCAGCAGCTTGTTAGTTGTCGGCTTCTCGAATGAGCAGTTCTTC.

Details on this clonotype: Its ends do not fully match the called genes, so a read error is possible. The gene calls are TRBV12-3 or TRBV12-4 and TRBJ1-3; 8 bases map to TRBD1. This CDR3 has 16 residues. The CDR3 DNA reads as TGTGCCAGCAGTCCCCGGACAGGGCGCTCTGGAAACACCGTATATTTT. Its translation is CASSPRTGRSGNTVYF.

J is TRBJ1-5 and V is TRBV20-1; D remains unclear. The CDR3 sequence is 13 residues long. Germline-derived CDR1 and CDR2 are DFQATT and SNEGSKA (reference sequence). The V and J ends lost 1 base and 2 bases respectively, with 6 bases between them. This chain's CDR3 is CSARADGNQPQHF. In DNA form, the CDR3 reads TGCAGTGCTAGAGCGGACGGCAATCAGCCCCAGCATTTT.

The chain joins TRBV20-1 to TRBJ1-2, with 8 bases matching TRBD1. Germline trimming cut 8 bases from V and 4 bases from J; bases unmatched to any gene: 6. The germline CDR1 and CDR2 sequences are DFQATT and SNEGSKA (reference sequence). The length of the CDR3 is 12 residues. The CDR3 coding sequence is TGCAGTACGGACAGGGACGTCTATGGCTACACCTTC. Encoded protein: CSTDRDVYGYTF.

This clonotype was recorded a few times. J is TRBJ2-3 and V is TRBV5-1; D not certain. CDR1 SGHRS and CDR2 YFSETQ come from the germline V gene. The CDR3 totals 12 residues. With 2 bases removed from V and 3 bases from J, the gap between germline ends came to 4 bases. CDR3 amino acids: CASSFQTDTQYF. In nucleotides, the CDR3 is TGCGCCAGCAGCTTTCAGACAGATACGCAGTATTTT.

This clonotype is a singleton in its sample. Since a much larger clone is just one base distant, this may be a read error. The chain links TRBV10-3 to TRBJ2-1; D not certain. V was shortened by 11 bases and J by 2 bases, with 13 bases between the two germline ends. The length of the CDR3 is 13 residues. Germline loops: CDR1 ENHRY, CDR2 SYGVKD. The CDR3 protein is CALSGVAYNEQFF. CDR3 sequence (DNA): TGTGCCCTATCCGGCGTGGCCTACAATGAGCAGTTCTTC.